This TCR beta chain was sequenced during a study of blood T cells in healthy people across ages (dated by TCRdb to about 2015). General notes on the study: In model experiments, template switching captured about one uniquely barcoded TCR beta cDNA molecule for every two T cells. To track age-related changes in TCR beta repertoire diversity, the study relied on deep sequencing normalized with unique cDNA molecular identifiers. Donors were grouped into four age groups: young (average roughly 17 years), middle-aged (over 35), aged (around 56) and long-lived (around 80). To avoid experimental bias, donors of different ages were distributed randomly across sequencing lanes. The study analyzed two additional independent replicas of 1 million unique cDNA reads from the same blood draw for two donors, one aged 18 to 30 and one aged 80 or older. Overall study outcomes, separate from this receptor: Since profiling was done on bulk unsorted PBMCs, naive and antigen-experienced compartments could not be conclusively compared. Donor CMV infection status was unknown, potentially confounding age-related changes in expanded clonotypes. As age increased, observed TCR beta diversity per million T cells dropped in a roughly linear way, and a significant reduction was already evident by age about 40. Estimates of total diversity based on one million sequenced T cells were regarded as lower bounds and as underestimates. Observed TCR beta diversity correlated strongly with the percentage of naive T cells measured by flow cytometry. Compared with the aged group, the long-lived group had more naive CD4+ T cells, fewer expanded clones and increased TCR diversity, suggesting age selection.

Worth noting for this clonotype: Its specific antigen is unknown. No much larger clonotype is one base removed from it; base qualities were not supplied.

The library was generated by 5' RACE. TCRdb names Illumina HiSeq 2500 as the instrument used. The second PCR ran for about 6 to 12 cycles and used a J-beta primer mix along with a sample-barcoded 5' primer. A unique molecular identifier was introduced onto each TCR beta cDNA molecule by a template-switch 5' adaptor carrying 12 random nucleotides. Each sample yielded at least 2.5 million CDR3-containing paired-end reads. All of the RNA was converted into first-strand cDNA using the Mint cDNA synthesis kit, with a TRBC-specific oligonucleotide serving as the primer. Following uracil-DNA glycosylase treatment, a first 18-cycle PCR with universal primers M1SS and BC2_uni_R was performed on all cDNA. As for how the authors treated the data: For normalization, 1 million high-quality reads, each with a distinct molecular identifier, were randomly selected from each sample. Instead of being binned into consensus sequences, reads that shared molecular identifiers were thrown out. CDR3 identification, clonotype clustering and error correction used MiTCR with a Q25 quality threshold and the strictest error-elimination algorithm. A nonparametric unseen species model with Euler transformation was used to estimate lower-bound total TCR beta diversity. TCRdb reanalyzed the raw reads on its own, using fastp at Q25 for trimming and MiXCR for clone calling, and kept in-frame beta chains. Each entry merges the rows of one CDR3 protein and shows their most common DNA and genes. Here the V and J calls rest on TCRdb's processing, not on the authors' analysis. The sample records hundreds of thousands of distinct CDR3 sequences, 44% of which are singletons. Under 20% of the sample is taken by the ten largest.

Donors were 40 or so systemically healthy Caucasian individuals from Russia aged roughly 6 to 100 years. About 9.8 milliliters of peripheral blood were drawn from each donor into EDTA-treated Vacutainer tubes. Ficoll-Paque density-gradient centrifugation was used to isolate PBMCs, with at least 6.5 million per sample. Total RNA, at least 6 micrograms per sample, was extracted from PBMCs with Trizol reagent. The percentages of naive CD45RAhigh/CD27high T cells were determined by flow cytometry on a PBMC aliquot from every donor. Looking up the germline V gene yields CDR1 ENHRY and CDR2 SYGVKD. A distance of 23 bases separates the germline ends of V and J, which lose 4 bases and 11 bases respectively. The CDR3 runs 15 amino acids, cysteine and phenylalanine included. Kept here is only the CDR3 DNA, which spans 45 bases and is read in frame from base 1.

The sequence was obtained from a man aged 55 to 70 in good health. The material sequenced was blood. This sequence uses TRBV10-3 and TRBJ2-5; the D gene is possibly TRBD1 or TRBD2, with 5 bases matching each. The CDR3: CAISGGARRGNEQYF. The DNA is TGTGCCATCAGTGGAGGGGCAAGAAGGGGTAATGAGCAGTACTTC.